The present entry profiles one T cell receptor beta chain with its context. The data were obtained in a study of blood T cell repertoires in COVID-19. Study summary: The United States, Italy and Spain were the sources of the acute and convalescent COVID-19 samples. In each case, the material was cDNA or gDNA derived from T cells, B-cell-depleted T cells, or PBMCs.

CDR3 size: 14 residues. Germline values: CDR1 LNHDA, CDR2 SQIVND (reference sequence). V was clipped by 7 bases and J by 1 base; unmatched bases: 5. Here immunoSEQ multiplex PCR was the method, and the copy in TCRdb shows in-frame clones only, minus some. This sample has approximately 150,000 clones, with 76% found just once. The sequenced sample consisted of peripheral blood. The V and J genes are TRBV19 and TRBJ2-5, with 8 bases matching TRBD1. The TCR was taken from a man in his 60s with acute or convalescent COVID-19. The CDR3 DNA reads as TGTGCCAGTAACCACGGACAGGGCCAAGAGACCCAGTACTTC. It yields the protein CASNHGQGQETQYF.